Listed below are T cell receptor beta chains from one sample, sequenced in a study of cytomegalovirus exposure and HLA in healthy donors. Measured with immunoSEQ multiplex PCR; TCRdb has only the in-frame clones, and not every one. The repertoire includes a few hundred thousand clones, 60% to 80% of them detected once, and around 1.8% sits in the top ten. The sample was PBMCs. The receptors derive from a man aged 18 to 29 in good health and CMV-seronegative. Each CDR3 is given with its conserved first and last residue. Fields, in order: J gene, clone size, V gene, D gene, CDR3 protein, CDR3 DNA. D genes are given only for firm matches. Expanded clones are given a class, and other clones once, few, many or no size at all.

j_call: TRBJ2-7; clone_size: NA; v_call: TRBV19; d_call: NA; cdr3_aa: CASSDERGTVTYEQYF; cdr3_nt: TGTGCCAGTAGCGACGAAAGGGGGACGGTTACCTACGAGCAGTACTTC
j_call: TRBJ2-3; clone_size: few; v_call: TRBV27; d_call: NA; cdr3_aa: CASSFRLGTQYF; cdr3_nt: TGTGCCAGCAGTTTCCGACTCGGTACGCAGTATTTT
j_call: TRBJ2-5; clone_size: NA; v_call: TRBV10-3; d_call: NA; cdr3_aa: CAISDRAGAQGEETQYF; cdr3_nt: TGTGCCATCAGTGATAGAGCGGGGGCTCAGGGGGAAGAGACCCAGTACTTC
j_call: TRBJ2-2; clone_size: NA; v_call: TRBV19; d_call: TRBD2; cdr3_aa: CASSMGLAGGELFF; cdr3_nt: TGTGCCAGTAGTATGGGACTAGCGGGCGGGGAGCTGTTTTTT
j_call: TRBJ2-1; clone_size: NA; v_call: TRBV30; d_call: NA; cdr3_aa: CAWTPIGTTYNEQFF; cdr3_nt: TGTGCCTGGACACCAATTGGGACAACCTACAATGAGCAGTTCTTC
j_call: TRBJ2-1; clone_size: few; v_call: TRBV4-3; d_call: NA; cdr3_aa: CASSQDPVARAEQFF; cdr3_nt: TGCGCCAGCAGCCAAGATCCGGTAGCTCGAGCTGAGCAGTTCTTC
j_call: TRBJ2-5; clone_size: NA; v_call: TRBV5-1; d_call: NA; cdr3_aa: CASSPEQETQYF; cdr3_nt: TGCGCCAGCAGCCCGGAGCAAGAGACCCAGTACTTC
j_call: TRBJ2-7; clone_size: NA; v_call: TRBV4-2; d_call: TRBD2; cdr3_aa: CASSQDISRTSGVYEQYF; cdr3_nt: TGTGCCAGCAGCCAAGATATCTCCCGGACTAGCGGGGTCTACGAGCAGTACTTC
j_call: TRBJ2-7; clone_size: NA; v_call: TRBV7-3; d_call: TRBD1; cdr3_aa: CASSPTGTERSYEQYF; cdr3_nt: TGTGCCAGCAGCCCTACCGGGACAGAAAGGTCCTACGAGCAGTACTTC
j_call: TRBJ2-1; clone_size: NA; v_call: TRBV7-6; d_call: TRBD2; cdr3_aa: CASTREAGEGEQFF; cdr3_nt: TGTGCCAGCACTAGGGAGGCGGGAGAGGGTGAGCAGTTCTTC
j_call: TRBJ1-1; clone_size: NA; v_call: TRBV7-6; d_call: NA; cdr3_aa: CASSHREMNTEAFF; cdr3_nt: TGTGCCAGCAGCCACCGGGAGATGAACACTGAAGCTTTCTTT
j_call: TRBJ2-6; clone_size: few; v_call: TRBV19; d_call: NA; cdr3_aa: CASSSHSGSGANVLTF; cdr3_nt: TGTGCCAGTAGCTCCCATAGCGGATCTGGGGCCAACGTCCTGACTTTC
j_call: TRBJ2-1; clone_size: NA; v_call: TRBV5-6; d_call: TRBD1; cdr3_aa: CASSTPGQGVDEQFF; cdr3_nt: TGTGCCAGCAGCACTCCGGGACAGGGGGTTGATGAGCAGTTCTTC
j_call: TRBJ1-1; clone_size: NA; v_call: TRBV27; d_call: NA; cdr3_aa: CASGGTEAFF; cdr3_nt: TGTGCCAGCGGGGGGACTGAAGCTTTCTTT
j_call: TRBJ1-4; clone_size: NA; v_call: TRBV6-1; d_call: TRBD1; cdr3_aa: CASSRSGQGAGELFF; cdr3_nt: TGTGCCAGCAGTAGATCAGGACAGGGGGCAGGAGAACTGTTTTTT
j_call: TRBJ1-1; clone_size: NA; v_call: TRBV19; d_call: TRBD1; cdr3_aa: CASTSQVRGQAFF; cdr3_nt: TGTGCCAGTACCTCTCAGGTGAGGGGGCAAGCTTTCTTT
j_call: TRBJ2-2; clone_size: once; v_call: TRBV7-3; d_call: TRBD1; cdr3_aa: CASSRTGGLGELFF; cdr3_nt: TGTGCCAGCAGCCGGACAGGGGGCTTGGGGGAGCTGTTTTTT
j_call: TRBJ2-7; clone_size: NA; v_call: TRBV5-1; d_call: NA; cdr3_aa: CASSLAGRGDEQYF; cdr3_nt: TGCGCCAGCAGCTTGGCCGGACGCGGGGACGAGCAGTACTTC
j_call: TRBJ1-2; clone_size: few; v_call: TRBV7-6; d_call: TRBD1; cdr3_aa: CASSPGQGAFSGYTF; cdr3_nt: TGTGCCAGCAGCCCGGGACAGGGGGCCTTCAGTGGCTACACCTTC
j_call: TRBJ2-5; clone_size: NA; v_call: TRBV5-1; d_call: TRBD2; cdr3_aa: CASSLAGMYQETQYF; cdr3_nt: TGCGCCAGCAGCTTAGCGGGAATGTACCAAGAGACCCAGTACTTC
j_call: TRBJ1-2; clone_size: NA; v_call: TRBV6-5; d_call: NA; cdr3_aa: CAIRGSGEGYTF; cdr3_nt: TGTGCCATCCGAGGATCAGGGGAGGGCTACACCTTC
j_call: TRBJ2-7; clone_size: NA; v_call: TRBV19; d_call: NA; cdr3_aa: CASSNAAGNYEQYF; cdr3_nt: TGTGCCAGTAGTAACGCCGCAGGGAACTACGAGCAGTACTTC
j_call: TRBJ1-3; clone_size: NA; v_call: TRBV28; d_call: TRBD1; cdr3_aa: CASRSQGPSGNTIYF; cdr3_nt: TGTGCCAGCAGGTCACAGGGGCCCTCTGGAAACACCATATATTTT
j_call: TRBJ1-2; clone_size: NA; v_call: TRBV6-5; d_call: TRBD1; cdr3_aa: CASSAGQSYGYTF; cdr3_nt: TGTGCCAGCAGTGCGGGACAGAGCTATGGCTACACCTTC
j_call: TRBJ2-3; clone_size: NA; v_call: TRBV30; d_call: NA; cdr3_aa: CAWSIITDTQYF; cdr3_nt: TGTGCCTGGAGTATCATCACAGATACGCAGTATTTT
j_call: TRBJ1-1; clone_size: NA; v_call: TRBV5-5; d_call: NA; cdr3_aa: CASGGSRWAFF; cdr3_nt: TGTGCCAGCGGAGGGTCTAGGTGGGCTTTCTTT
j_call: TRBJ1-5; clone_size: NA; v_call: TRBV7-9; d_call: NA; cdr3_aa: CASSRGDQPQHF; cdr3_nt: TGTGCCAGCAGCCGGGGGGATCAGCCCCAGCATTTT
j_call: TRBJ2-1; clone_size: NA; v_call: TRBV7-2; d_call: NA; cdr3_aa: CASSLEGGRYEQFF; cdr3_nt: TGTGCCAGCAGCTTAGAGGGAGGAAGGTACGAGCAGTTCTTC
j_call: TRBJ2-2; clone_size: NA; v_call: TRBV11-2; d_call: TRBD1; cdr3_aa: CASSLPSGQASNTGELFF; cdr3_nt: TGTGCCAGCAGCTTACCCTCGGGACAGGCGTCGAACACCGGGGAGCTGTTTTTT
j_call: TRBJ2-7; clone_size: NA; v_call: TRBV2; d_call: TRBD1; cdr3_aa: CASSAPGQLYEQYF; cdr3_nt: TGTGCCAGCAGTGCCCCGGGACAGCTCTACGAGCAGTACTTC
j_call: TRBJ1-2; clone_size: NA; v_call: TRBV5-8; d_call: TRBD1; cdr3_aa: CASSFYRGQNANYGYTF; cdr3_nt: TGTGCCAGCAGCTTCTACAGGGGGCAAAATGCTAACTATGGCTACACCTTC
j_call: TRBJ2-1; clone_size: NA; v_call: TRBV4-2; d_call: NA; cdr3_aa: CASSQDPGLGEQFF; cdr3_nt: TGTGCCAGCAGCCAAGACCCGGGGTTGGGCGAGCAGTTCTTC
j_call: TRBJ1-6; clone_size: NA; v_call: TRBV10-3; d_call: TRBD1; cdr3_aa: CAIGQGANSPLHF; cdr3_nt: TGTGCCATCGGGCAGGGGGCGAATTCACCCCTCCACTTT
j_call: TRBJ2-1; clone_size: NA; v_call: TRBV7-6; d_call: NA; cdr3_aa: CASSFLYSAGRSNEQFF; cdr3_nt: TGTGCCAGCAGCTTTCTTTACTCGGCAGGGCGGAGCAATGAGCAGTTCTTC
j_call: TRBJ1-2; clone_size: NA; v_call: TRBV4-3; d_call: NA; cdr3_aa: CASSQAGGEVAYGYTF; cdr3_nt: TGCGCCAGCAGCCAAGCGGGAGGGGAGGTCGCCTATGGCTACACCTTC
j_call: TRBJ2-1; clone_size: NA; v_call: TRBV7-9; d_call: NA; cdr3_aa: CASRRPGGPANNEQFF; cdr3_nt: TGTGCCAGCAGACGCCCAGGAGGGCCCGCCAACAATGAGCAGTTCTTC
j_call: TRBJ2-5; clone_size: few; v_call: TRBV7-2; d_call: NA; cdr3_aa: CASSPRGQETQYF; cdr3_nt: TGTGCCAGCAGCCCCCGGGGCCAAGAGACCCAGTACTTC
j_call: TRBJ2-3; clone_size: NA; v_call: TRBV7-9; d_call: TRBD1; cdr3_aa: CSSSLAGGTGADTQYF; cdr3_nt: TGTTCCAGCAGCTTAGCAGGGGGCACGGGTGCAGATACGCAGTATTTT
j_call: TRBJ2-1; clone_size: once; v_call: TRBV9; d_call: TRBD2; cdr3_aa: CASSGPGGGAERSYNEQFF; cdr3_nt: TGTGCCAGCAGCGGGCCTGGCGGGGGGGCCGAGAGGTCCTACAATGAGCAGTTCTTC
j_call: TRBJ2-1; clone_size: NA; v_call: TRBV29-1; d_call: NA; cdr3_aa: CSSDLYHNEQFF; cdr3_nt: TGCAGCTCCGACTTATATCACAATGAGCAGTTCTTC
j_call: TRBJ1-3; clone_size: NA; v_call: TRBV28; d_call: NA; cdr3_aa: CASYDYGNTIYF; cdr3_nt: TGTGCCTCCTATGATTATGGAAACACCATATATTTT
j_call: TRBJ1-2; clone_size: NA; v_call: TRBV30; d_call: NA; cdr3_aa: CAWRIHGNNYGYTF; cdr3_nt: TGTGCCTGGAGGATCCACGGGAACAACTATGGCTACACCTTC
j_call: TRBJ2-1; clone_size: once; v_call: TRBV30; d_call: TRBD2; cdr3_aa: CACPTTSGGAYNEQFF; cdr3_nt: TGTGCCTGCCCGACGACTAGCGGGGGGGCCTACAATGAGCAGTTCTTC
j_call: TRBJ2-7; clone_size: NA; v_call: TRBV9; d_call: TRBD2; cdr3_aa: CASATSGRAWVDEQYF; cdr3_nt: TGTGCCAGCGCCACTAGCGGGAGGGCCTGGGTCGACGAGCAGTACTTC
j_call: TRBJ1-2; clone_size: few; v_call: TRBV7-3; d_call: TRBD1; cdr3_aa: CASSPTGGGYGYTF; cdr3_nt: TGTGCCAGCAGTCCGACAGGGGGAGGCTATGGCTACACCTTC
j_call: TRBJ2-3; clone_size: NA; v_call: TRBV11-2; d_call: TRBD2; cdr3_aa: CASSLVPGLAGGTDTQYF; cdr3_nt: TGTGCCAGCAGCTTAGTCCCGGGACTAGCGGGAGGAACAGATACGCAGTATTTT
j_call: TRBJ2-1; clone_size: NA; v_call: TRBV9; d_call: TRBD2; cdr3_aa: CASSAVGGRQFF; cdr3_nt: TGTGCCAGCAGCGCCGTAGGCGGGAGGCAGTTCTTC
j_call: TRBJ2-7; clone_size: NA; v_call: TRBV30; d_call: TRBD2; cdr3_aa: CAWSARGGSYEQYF; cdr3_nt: TGTGCCTGGAGTGCGCGGGGGGGATCCTACGAGCAGTACTTC
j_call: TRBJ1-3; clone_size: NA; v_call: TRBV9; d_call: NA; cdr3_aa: CASSVGGDLTGNTIYF; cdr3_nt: TGTGCCAGCAGCGTAGGGGGCGATCTAACTGGAAACACCATATATTTT
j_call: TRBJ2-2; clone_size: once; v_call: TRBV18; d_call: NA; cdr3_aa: CASSPPFAVNSRSPNTGELFF; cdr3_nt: TGTGCCAGCTCACCACCTTTTGCAGTCAACTCGAGGTCCCCTAACACCGGGGAGCTGTTTTTT
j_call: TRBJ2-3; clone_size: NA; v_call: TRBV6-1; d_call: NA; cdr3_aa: CVSSDAGTKSTDTQYF; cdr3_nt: TGTGTCAGCAGTGACGCGGGGACCAAGAGCACAGATACGCAGTATTTT
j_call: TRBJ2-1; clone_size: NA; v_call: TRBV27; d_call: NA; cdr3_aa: CASSFPGGNEQFF; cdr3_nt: TGTGCCAGCAGTTTCCCCGGCGGCAATGAGCAGTTCTTC
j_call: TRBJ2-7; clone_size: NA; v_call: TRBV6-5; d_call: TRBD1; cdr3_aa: CASSYSGQGYEQYF; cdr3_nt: TGTGCCAGCAGTTACTCGGGACAGGGGTACGAGCAGTACTTC
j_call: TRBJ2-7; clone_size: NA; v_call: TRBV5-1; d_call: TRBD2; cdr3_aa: CASSMGGPSESEQYF; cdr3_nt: TGCGCCAGCAGCATGGGAGGGCCGTCCGAGTCCGAGCAGTACTTC
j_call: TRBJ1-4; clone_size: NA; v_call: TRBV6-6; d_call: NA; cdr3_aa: CASSYVQGRNEKLFF; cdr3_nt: TGTGCCAGCAGTTACGTACAGGGCCGTAATGAAAAACTGTTTTTT